A single sample is the source of the 32 T cell receptor beta chains below, sequenced in a study of CD8 T cells in Susac syndrome. RNA was extracted with the RNeasy kit, and a quantity of roughly 0.5 to 1 ug was reverse transcribed using random hexamers. A single record per CDR3 protein comes from TCRdb applying MiXCR to the immunoSEQ multiplex PCR reads. The sample records some 100,000 distinct CDR3 sequences, around 90% being singletons. The sample comprised CD4+ T cells from PBMCs. Every receptor here comes from a human donor in good health.

The rearrangement joins TRBV27 to TRBJ2-7; no clear D. CDR3 length: 12 residues. Trimming stripped 8 bases from V and 2 bases from J, with 10 bases between. CDR1 and CDR2 from the germline V gene are MNHEY and SMNVEV (reference sequence). Here the CDR3 DNA reads TGTGCCAGCGCTACCCCCACCTACGAGCAGTACTTC. Translation: CASATPTYEQYF.

The chain links TRBV6-5 to TRBJ1-5; D is unresolved. Germline CDR1 MNHEY, CDR2 SVGAGI. The CDR3 runs to 13 residues. V was cut by 6 bases and J by 5 bases, with 11 bases left in between. CDR3 residues: CASSPNRDQPQHF. CDR3 sequence (DNA): TGTGCCAGCAGCCCAAATAGAGATCAGCCCCAGCATTTT.

In this sample, this clonotype turned up once. The gene calls are TRBV5-6 and TRBJ1-1; D is undetermined. This CDR3 contains 14 residues. Germline CDR1 reads SGHDT; CDR2 reads YYEEEE. Trimming left V 0 bases short and J 0 bases short, with 6 bases between. For the CDR3, the DNA is TGTGCCAGCAGCTTGGTGGACTTGAACACTGAAGCTTTCTTT. Translated, it gives CASSLVDLNTEAFF.

The chain has TRBV30 and TRBJ1-2; no clear D gene. The CDR3 contains 13 residues. Trimming left V 0 bases short and J 3 bases short, with 8 bases between. Germline V lookup: CDR1 GTSNPN, CDR2 SVGIG (reference sequence). The CDR3 sequence: CAWSVGFYYGYTF. The CDR3 DNA reads TGTGCCTGGAGTGTAGGGTTCTACTATGGCTACACCTTC.

The J gene is TRBJ2-1, the V gene TRBV3-1; the D gene could be TRBD1 or TRBD2 (7 bases each). In germline, CDR1 is LGHDT, CDR2 YNNKEL (reference sequence). Trimming pared 2 bases from V and 4 bases from J, leaving 9 bases between. The CDR3 contains 14 residues. This CDR3 reads CASSQQGGYNEQFF. The CDR3 bases are TGTGCCAGCAGCCAACAGGGGGGGTACAATGAGCAGTTCTTC.

This chain links TRBV4-3 with TRBJ2-6; 10 bases map to TRBD2. V shed 1 base, J shed 3 bases, and the junction held 15 bases outside the gene matches. The CDR3 has 21 residues. The germline V gene has CDR1 LGHNA and CDR2 YSLEER. CDR3 nucleotides: TGCGCCAGCAGCCAAGGGATTTCCGCTAGCGGGGGAAAGGTTGGGGCCAACGTCCTGACTTTC. Its translation: CASSQGISASGGKVGANVLTF.

V and J are TRBV5-4 and TRBJ2-7; tentatively, D is TRBD1 (5 bases). The germline CDR1 and CDR2 sequences are SGHNT and YYREEE (reference sequence). This CDR3 is 14 amino acids long. Trimming removed 1 base from V and 4 bases from J, with 12 bases in between. CDR3 amino acids: CASSLSAGMYEQYF. The CDR3 DNA reads as TGTGCCAGCAGCTTGTCGGCAGGGATGTACGAGCAGTACTTC.

This clonotype was recorded a few times. The V and J genes are TRBV4-3 and TRBJ2-7; D uncertain. Trimming stripped 0 bases from V and 9 bases from J, with 12 bases between. The CDR3 totals 13 residues. CDR1 is LGHNA and CDR2 is YSLEER in the germline V gene. For the CDR3, the DNA is TGCGCCAGCAGCCAAGATCCCTCCTTTGCGCAGTACTTC. Amino acids: CASSQDPSFAQYF.

The chain recombines TRBV2 with TRBJ1-4; D possibly corresponds to TRBD1 (5 bases). Germline loops: CDR1 SNHLY, CDR2 FYNNEI. The V end was cut by 5 bases, the J end by 7 bases, with 14 bases between. The CDR3 has 14 amino acids. In DNA form, the CDR3 reads TGTGCCAGCAGTTCATCAACCGGGGGTGAAAAACTGTTTTTT. Protein product: CASSSSTGGEKLFF.

This chain joins TRBV29-1 and TRBJ1-1; weak D call: TRBD1 (5 bases). There are 15 residues in the CDR3. V dropped 2 bases and J dropped 4 bases, with 17 bases sitting between them. The germline V gene encodes CDR1 SQVTM and CDR2 ANQGSEA. The CDR3 DNA is TGCAGCGTTGAAAATCTCGCAGGGCCGGGCACTGAAGCTTTCTTT. Protein: CSVENLAGPGTEAFF.

The chain recombines TRBV6-2 or TRBV6-3 with TRBJ2-1; tentatively, D is TRBD1 (5 bases). The CDR3 has 11 residues. The germline V gene encodes CDR1 MNHEY and CDR2 SVGEGT. V lost 2 bases, J lost 12 bases, and 8 bases lay in between. For the CDR3, the DNA is TGTGCCAGCAGTTACGGGGCCCCGCAGTTCTTC. It translates to CASSYGAPQFF.

This chain connects TRBV5-1 to TRBJ1-2; TRBD1 is a possible D gene (5 bases). The germline V gene has CDR1 SGHRS and CDR2 YFSETQ. The ends were cut back, 7 bases at V and 7 bases at J, with 17 bases in the middle. CDR3 size: 13 residues. CDR3 coding DNA: TGCGCCAGCGGGACCGGGGACCTACGTGGCTACACCTTC. Its protein product is CASGTGDLRGYTF.

The chain uses TRBV6-2 or TRBV6-3 and TRBJ2-1, with D unclear. CDR3 length: 11 amino acids. CDR1 MNHEY and CDR2 SVGEGT come from the germline V gene. V was clipped by 0 bases and J by 10 bases, with 4 bases between them. CDR3 in DNA: TGTGCCAGCAGTTACTCGGCGGAGCAGTTCTTC. Translated, it gives CASSYSAEQFF.

The chain links TRBV30 to TRBJ1-1; TRBD1 might be the D (5 bases). V lost 1 base to trimming and J lost 6 bases, with 9 bases between them. The CDR3 totals 12 residues. Per germline, CDR1 GTSNPN and CDR2 SVGIG (reference sequence). The CDR3 sequence: CAWSAGQAEAFF. The CDR3 DNA is TGTGCCTGGAGTGCCGGACAAGCTGAAGCTTTCTTT.

This chain uses TRBV9 with TRBJ2-7; 12 bases are a match to TRBD2. V gave up 4 bases and J gave up 6 bases; unmatched junction bases: 11. Germline V gene sequence: CDR1 SGDLS, CDR2 YYNGEE. The CDR3 is 16 amino acids. Written as DNA, the CDR3 is TGTGCCAGCAGCCAACAGACTAGCGGGGGCCTCGGCGAGCAGTACTTC. Residues: CASSQQTSGGLGEQYF.

V and J are TRBV20-1 and TRBJ2-3, with 11 bases lining up with TRBD2. Germline V CDR1 and CDR2: DFQATT, SNEGSKA (reference sequence). This CDR3 comprises 15 residues. With 3 bases clipped from V and 6 bases from J, the junction kept 8 bases outside the gene matches. This chain's CDR3 is CSASPVAGGSDTQYF. The CDR3 nucleotides are TGCAGTGCTAGTCCGGTAGCGGGAGGGTCGGATACGCAGTATTTT.

The V and J genes are TRBV5-1 and TRBJ2-3; D tentatively reads TRBD1 or TRBD2 (5 bases each). This CDR3 spans 14 amino acids. Looked up from germline, CDR1 is SGHRS and CDR2 is YFSETQ. The germline V and J ends were trimmed by 4 bases and 0 bases, with 9 bases remaining between them. This chain's CDR3 is CASSDGDSTDTQYF. The CDR3 DNA is TGCGCCAGCAGCGACGGGGACAGCACAGATACGCAGTATTTT.

The chain is built from TRBV29-1 and TRBJ1-5; 8 bases line up with TRBD1. The CDR3 is 16 residues long. The V segment lost 4 bases and the J segment 3 bases; nucleotides outside the gene matches: 11. Germline loops: CDR1 SQVTM, CDR2 ANQGSEA. The CDR3 coding sequence is TGCAGCGTTGCGACCGCCGGGACAGGATTCAATCAGCCCCAGCATTTT. Translated, it gives CSVATAGTGFNQPQHF.

The CDR3 loop is CASRPMTSRKNNEQFF. As DNA, the CDR3 is TGCGCCAGCAGACCAATGACTAGTAGGAAGAACAATGAGCAGTTCTTC. The rearrangement joins TRBV5-1 to TRBJ2-1; the D gene is possibly TRBD2 (6 bases). The CDR3 sequence is 16 residues long. Looked up from germline, CDR1 is SGHRS and CDR2 is YFSETQ. Trimming removed 5 bases from V and 5 bases from J, with 20 bases in between.

The gene calls are TRBV7-9 and TRBJ1-2; D is unresolved. The CDR3 is 13 residues long. The germline V and J ends were trimmed by 3 bases and 1 base, with 6 bases remaining between them. CDR1 and CDR2 from the germline V gene are SEHNR and FQNEAQ (reference sequence). CDR3 bases: TGTGCCAGCAGCTTCCAGGTTAACTATGGCTACACCTTC. Translated, it gives CASSFQVNYGYTF.

The CDR3 DNA reads as TGTGCCAGCAGTAACCCCGTCAGACAGGGTTGGAATAGCAATCAGCCCCAGCATTTT. It encodes CASSNPVRQGWNSNQPQHF. This rearrangement joins TRBV6-2 or TRBV6-3 to TRBJ1-5; 7 positions match TRBD1. Germline lookup yields CDR1 MNHEY and CDR2 SVGEGT. Losses at the gene ends were 5 bases for V and 0 bases for J; bases not matched to a gene: 16. The CDR3 has 19 residues.

The rearrangement joins TRBV5-1 to TRBJ2-7; possible D gene TRBD2, 5 bases. The CDR3 is 13 residues long. CDR1 is SGHRS, CDR2 YFSETQ, per germline. V was pared by 0 bases and J by 6 bases, with 10 bases between. CDR3 coding DNA: TGCGCCAGCAGCTTGGAATGGGAGCCCGAGCAGTACTTC. It codes for CASSLEWEPEQYF.

The CDR3 coding sequence is TGTGCCAGCAGCTTTAGTCCAGGGGTAGACGCTTTCTTT. Encoded protein: CASSFSPGVDAFF. The gene calls are TRBV7-2 and TRBJ1-1; possibly TRBD1 for D (6 bases). The CDR3 spans 13 residues. Germline loops: CDR1 SGHTA, CDR2 FQGNSA. With 3 bases removed from V and 11 bases from J, the gap between germline ends came to 16 bases. The entire variable domain, with the rest obtained from reference TRBV7-2 and TRBJ1-1, is as follows: GAGVSQSPSNKVTEKGKDVELRCDPISGHTALYWYRQSLGQGLEFLIYFQGNSAPDKSGLPSDRFSAERTGGSVSTLTIQRTQQEDSAVYLCASSFSPGVDAFFGQGTRLTVV.

The chain recombines TRBV29-1 with TRBJ1-1, with D unclear. Germline CDR1 and CDR2: SQVTM and ANQGSEA. With 4 bases removed from V and 10 bases from J, the gap between germline ends came to 19 bases. This CDR3 region has 13 residues. The CDR3 reads CSVALSASYGAFF. The CDR3 nucleotides are TGCAGCGTTGCTCTTTCAGCTTCCTACGGAGCTTTCTTT.

The rearrangement joins TRBV12-3 or TRBV12-4 to TRBJ2-7, with D perhaps TRBD1 or TRBD2 (5 bases each). V was shortened by 4 bases and J by 4 bases, with 17 bases between the two germline ends. The CDR3 runs 15 residues. The CDR3 is CASSSPLGWGYEQYF. The CDR3 DNA is TGTGCCAGCAGTTCTCCCCTCGGGTGGGGGTACGAGCAGTACTTC.

V is TRBV14 and J is TRBJ2-2; D perhaps matches TRBD2 (6 bases). Trimming removed 0 bases from V and 6 bases from J, with 20 bases in between. Germline CDR1 SGHDN, CDR2 FVKESK. This CDR3 is 18 amino acids long. Written as DNA, the CDR3 is TGTGCCAGCAGCCAAGATGGGCCTCGGAGGGGCGCAGCCGGGGAGCTGTTTTTT. As protein: CASSQDGPRRGAAGELFF. The entire variable domain, with the rest obtained from reference TRBV14 and TRBJ2-2, is as follows: EAGVTQFPSHSVIEKGQTVTLRCDPISGHDNLYWYRRVMGKEIKFLLHFVKESKQDESGMPNNRFLAERTGGTYSTLKVQPAELEDSGVYFCASSQDGPRRGAAGELFFGEGSRLTVL.

V usage is TRBV28 and J usage is TRBJ1-1, with D possibly being TRBD1 (5 bases). The CDR3 covers 14 residues. Germline CDR1 MDHEN, CDR2 SYDVKM. Trimming removed 2 bases from V and 6 bases from J, with 13 bases in between. The CDR3 here is CASSLIGGGSEAFF. Written as DNA, the CDR3 is TGTGCCAGCAGTTTAATCGGGGGAGGGTCTGAAGCTTTCTTT.

The table lists this clonotype with a few counts. The CDR3 sequence: CASSLGLAGYEQYF. CDR3 nucleotide sequence: TGTGCCAGCAGCTTAGGGCTAGCGGGTTACGAGCAGTACTTC. The V and J genes are TRBV13 and TRBJ2-7, with 8 bases matching TRBD2. This CDR3 region has 14 residues. Trimming removed 0 bases from V and 4 bases from J; junction bases left unmatched: 2. The germline CDR1 and CDR2 sequences are PRHDT and FYEKMQ (reference sequence).

The V gene is TRBV7-9, the J gene TRBJ2-3; tentatively, D is TRBD1 (6 bases). V lost 5 bases and J lost 3, with 15 bases in between. The germline CDR1 and CDR2 sequences are SEHNR and FQNEAQ (reference sequence). The CDR3 runs to 15 residues. For the CDR3, the DNA is TGTGCCAGCAGCCCCTTACAGGGAACTACAGATACGCAGTATTTT. It codes for CASSPLQGTTDTQYF.

The chain combines TRBV7-8 with TRBJ2-7; TRBD2 is a possible D gene (5 bases). Germline CDR1 SGHVS, CDR2 FQNEAQ. Trimming removed 5 bases from V and 3 bases from J, with 11 bases in between. The CDR3 spans 13 residues. The CDR3 loop is CASSLTRDYEQYF. The CDR3 nucleotides are TGTGCCAGCAGCCTCACTAGAGACTACGAGCAGTACTTC.

CDR3 protein: CASKGLAGSDTGELFF. CDR3 nucleotides: TGCGCCAGCAAGGGACTAGCGGGATCGGACACCGGGGAGCTGTTTTTT. The chain has TRBV5-1 and TRBJ2-2; 13 bases map to TRBD2. CDR3 size: 16 residues. In germline, CDR1 is SGHRS, CDR2 YFSETQ. Trimming cost V 6 bases and J 3 bases; bases outside gene matches: 5.

CDR3 region: CASSLSRNEQFF. In DNA, the CDR3 is TGTGCCAGCAGCTTGAGCAGGAATGAGCAGTTCTTC. The V and J genes are TRBV5-6 and TRBJ2-1; D call uncertain. Trimming removed 1 base from V and 7 bases from J, with 6 bases in between. CDR3 length: 12 amino acids. Germline V gene data show CDR1 as SGHDT and CDR2 as YYEEEE.